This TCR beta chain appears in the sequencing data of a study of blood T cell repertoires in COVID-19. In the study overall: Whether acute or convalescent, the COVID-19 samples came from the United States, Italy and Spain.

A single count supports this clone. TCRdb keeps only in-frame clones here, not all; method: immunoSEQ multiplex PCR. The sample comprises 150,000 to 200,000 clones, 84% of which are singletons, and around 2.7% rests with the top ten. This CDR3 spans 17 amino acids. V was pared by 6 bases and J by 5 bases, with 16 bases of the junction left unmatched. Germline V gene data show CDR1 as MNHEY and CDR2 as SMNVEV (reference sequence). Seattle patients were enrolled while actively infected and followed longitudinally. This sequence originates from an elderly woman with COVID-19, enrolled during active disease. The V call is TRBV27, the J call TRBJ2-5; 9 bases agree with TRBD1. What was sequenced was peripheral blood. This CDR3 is CASRARTGGIDVETQYF. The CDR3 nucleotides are TGTGCCAGCAGGGCCAGAACAGGGGGCATCGATGTGGAGACCCAGTACTTC.